The 19 T cell receptor beta chains below come from one sample, sequenced in a study of OX40 agonist ivuxolimab in advanced cancers. Libraries were prepared by immunoSEQ multiplex PCR; TCRdb keeps only in-frame clonotypes and omits some of them. The data show about 110,000 clones, approximately 90% seen once. The sequences come from CD4+ or CD8+ T cells sorted from blood, collected in a trial of the OX40 agonist ivuxolimab. The receptors stem from an adult with an advanced solid tumor such as melanoma, head and neck, liver or kidney cancer.

The J gene is TRBJ2-3, the V gene TRBV19, with 7 nucleotides matching TRBD2. The CDR3 is 17 residues long. With 5 bases clipped from V and 1 base from J, the junction kept 12 bases outside the gene matches. CDR1 and CDR2 (germline): LNHDA, SQIVND (reference sequence). The CDR3 coding sequence is TGTGCCAGTAGTCAATGGGTTGCGGGAGTGGGCACAGATACGCAGTATTTT. Translating it yields CASSQWVAGVGTDTQYF.

The rearrangement uses TRBV6-5 and TRBJ1-1, with a possible D match to TRBD1 (6 bases). The CDR3 runs 15 residues. V lost 5 bases, J lost 1 base, and 14 bases lay in between. Germline CDR1 and CDR2: MNHEY and SVGAGI. CDR3 loop: CASSPIGGANTEAFF. The CDR3 bases are TGTGCCAGCAGTCCCATAGGGGGGGCGAACACTGAAGCTTTCTTT.

This chain links TRBV28 with TRBJ1-5; 7 bases map to TRBD1. The V gene's germline CDR1 is MDHEN and CDR2 SYDVKM. The CDR3 has 14 amino acids. With V trimmed by 5 bases and J by 11 bases, 12 bases remained unmatched. Written as DNA, the CDR3 is TGTGCCAGCAGTCCCGCGGGACAGCCGCAGGCCCAGCATTTT. This gives the protein CASSPAGQPQAQHF.

The chain carries TRBV5-8 and TRBJ2-3; the D gene is possibly TRBD2 (5 bases). This CDR3 is built from 15 residues. Germline loops: CDR1 SGHTS, CDR2 YDEGEE. Trimming removed 0 bases at V and 7 bases at J, with 15 bases between. DNA of the CDR3: TGTGCCAGCAGCTTGGGCGGCGGGTCCACGAATACGCAGTATTTT. Protein sequence: CASSLGGGSTNTQYF.

The genes are TRBV5-1 and TRBJ2-7, with 14 bases identical to TRBD2. V lost 2 bases and J lost 1; bases outside the gene matches: 11. Germline CDR1 is SGHRS and CDR2 is YFSETQ. This CDR3 is built from 19 residues. CDR3 DNA sequence: TGCGCCAGCAGCTTAGGGACTAGCGGGAGAGTACCACTATCCTACGAGCAGTACTTC. Amino acid sequence: CASSLGTSGRVPLSYEQYF.

The chain joins TRBV5-8 to TRBJ1-5, with 9 positions matching TRBD1. Germline V gene sequence: CDR1 SGHTS, CDR2 YDEGEE. The CDR3 extends over 15 amino acids. V trimming: 4 bases; J trimming: 6 bases; junction bases outside the gene matches: 8. CDR3 in amino acids: CASSLGTGRFQPQHF. The CDR3 coding sequence is TGTGCCAGCAGCCTAGGGACAGGGAGGTTTCAGCCCCAGCATTTT.

The V and J genes are TRBV9 and TRBJ2-7; 9 nucleotides line up with TRBD2. The CDR3 loop spans 17 amino acids. Germline trimming cut 0 bases from V and 2 bases from J; bases unmatched to any gene: 9. Germline CDR1 SGDLS, CDR2 YYNGEE. CDR3 residues: CASSVDLGLAGPYEQYF. The CDR3 coding sequence is TGTGCCAGCAGCGTAGATCTTGGGCTAGCGGGACCCTACGAGCAGTACTTC.

The count of this clone is one. This rearrangement joins TRBV14 to TRBJ2-1; 12 bases are a match to TRBD2. The CDR3 covers 16 residues. Trimming took 3 bases from V and 7 from J; bases not matched to a gene: 7. The germline V gene encodes CDR1 SGHDN and CDR2 FVKESK. The CDR3 is CASSHTSGRTWNEQFF. The CDR3 nucleotides are TGTGCCAGCAGCCATACTAGCGGGAGGACGTGGAATGAGCAGTTCTTC.

The chain is built from TRBV28 and TRBJ1-2; 7 bases agree with TRBD1. The CDR3 contains 15 residues. Germline CDR1 reads MDHEN; CDR2 reads SYDVKM. V shed 4 bases, J shed 1 base, and the junction held 6 bases outside the gene matches. CDR3 sequence reads: CASSSRGLRNYGYTF. CDR3 in DNA: TGTGCCAGCAGTTCAAGGGGGCTACGTAACTATGGCTACACCTTC.

This chain uses TRBV5-4 with TRBJ2-5, with 9 nucleotides matching TRBD1. The germline CDR1 and CDR2 sequences are SGHNT and YYREEE (reference sequence). This CDR3 has 15 residues. V was clipped by 3 bases and J by 5 bases; unmatched bases: 8. CDR3 bases: TGTGCCAGCAGCTCCGACAGGGGGGTTGAGGAGACCCAGTACTTC. Translation gives CASSSDRGVEETQYF.

The gene calls are TRBV18 and TRBJ1-1, with D unclear. Looked up from germline, CDR1 is KGHSH and CDR2 is LQKENI. The ends were cut back, 3 bases at V and 0 bases at J, with 14 bases in the middle. The CDR3 loop spans 16 amino acids. CDR3: CASSPETNLMNTEAFF. The CDR3 DNA reads TGTGCCAGCTCACCTGAGACCAACCTCATGAACACTGAAGCTTTCTTT.

This chain connects TRBV28 to TRBJ2-5, with D hard to call. Germline V gene sequence: CDR1 MDHEN, CDR2 SYDVKM. There are 10 residues in the CDR3. Between the trimmed V and J ends, which lost 6 bases and 1 base, there was a span of 0 bases. The chain's CDR3 is CASSQETQYF. CDR3 bases: TGTGCCAGCAGCCAAGAGACCCAGTACTTC.

V usage is TRBV4-3 and J usage is TRBJ2-3; 10 nucleotides line up with TRBD1. Germline CDR1 reads LGHNA; CDR2 reads YSLEER. V was clipped by 1 base and J by 4 bases; unmatched bases: 5. The CDR3 is 16 residues long. CDR3 protein: CASSQGTGGRSDTQYF. The CDR3 DNA sequence: TGCGCCAGCAGCCAAGGGACAGGGGGGCGATCAGATACGCAGTATTTT.

V is TRBV30 and J is TRBJ2-7; D remains unclear. The germline V and J ends were trimmed by 3 bases and 0 bases, with 12 bases remaining between them. CDR1 and CDR2 (germline): GTSNPN, SVGIG (reference sequence). The CDR3 is made up of 14 amino acids. CDR3 residues: CAWRPGASSYEQYF. The CDR3 DNA reads as TGTGCCTGGAGGCCGGGCGCCAGCTCCTACGAGCAGTACTTC.

This clone was found a few times. This chain joins TRBV9 and TRBJ1-2; TRBD1 aligns across 7 bases. Germline-derived CDR1 and CDR2 are SGDLS and YYNGEE. The V gene end was trimmed by 4 bases and the J gene end by 4 bases; junction bases not matched to a gene: 4. This CDR3 contains 13 residues. This CDR3 reads CASSPTGTYGYTF. CDR3 in DNA: TGTGCCAGCAGCCCGACAGGGACCTATGGCTACACCTTC.

CDR3 bases: TGTGCCAGCAGCTTAGCAGGGGAGAGTAGTCAGCCCCAGCATTTT. This encodes CASSLAGESSQPQHF. The chain employs TRBV7-2 and TRBJ1-5; D is perhaps TRBD1 (5 bases). This CDR3 has 15 residues. Germline CDR1 and CDR2: SGHTA and FQGNSA. Trimming left V 0 bases short and J 6 bases short, with 12 bases between.

Comments on this clone: An end of the junction does not agree with germline; a read error may underlie this. The same CDR3 is also encoded by other DNA sequences in this sample. The J gene is TRBJ2-3, the V gene TRBV5-1, with 8 bases lining up with TRBD2. This CDR3 contains 17 residues. CDR1 and CDR2 (germline): SGHRS, YFSETQ. The CDR3 DNA is TGCGCCAGCAGCCCGCAACCAGCGGGAGAAAGCACAGATACACAGTATTTT. It specifies CASSPQPAGESTDTQYF.

The rearrangement uses TRBV18 and TRBJ1-3; no definite D call. The CDR3 is 16 residues long. Trimming shortened V by 2 bases and J by 0 bases, and 11 bases separated the two germline ends. Germline CDR1 is KGHSH and CDR2 is LQKENI. The CDR3 region has the DNA TGTGCCAGCTCACCATCGGCGGAGAACTCTGGAAACACCATATATTTT. Protein product: CASSPSAENSGNTIYF.

J is TRBJ2-7 and V is TRBV11-1, with TRBD2 matching over 8 bases. The CDR3 length is 15 residues. J lost 1 base, V lost 0 bases, and 2 bases had no gene match. Germline V gene lookup returns CDR1 SGHAT and CDR2 FQDESV (reference sequence). The CDR3 region is CASSLAQRESYEQYF. The CDR3 DNA reads TGTGCCAGCAGCTTAGCCCAGCGGGAGTCCTACGAGCAGTACTTC.